These 18 T cell receptor beta chains were all obtained from the same sample, sequenced in a study of T cells after yellow fever vaccination. Each CDR3 protein is one row after TCRdb ran MiXCR on the 5' RACE reads. The sample has 300,000 to 400,000 distinct CDR3 sequences, roughly 4% seen once; the top ten hold 24%. Here the sequenced sample was PBMCs, taken 5 days after the yellow fever booster vaccination. Source of these receptors: a man aged 18 to 30 who received the YFV17D yellow fever vaccine.

The chain is built from TRBV7-9 and TRBJ1-2; D possibly corresponds to TRBD1 (6 bases). The CDR3 is 15 amino acids. Germline CDR1 reads SEHNR; CDR2 reads FQNEAQ (reference sequence). With 4 bases removed from V and 5 bases from J, the gap between germline ends came to 17 bases. The CDR3 spells CASSSNGGRSYGYTF. DNA for the CDR3: TGTGCCAGCAGCTCCAATGGGGGGCGTTCATATGGCTACACCTTC.

This clonotype was seen at least ten times. CDR3 amino acids: CASRSGTALSETQYF. The CDR3 DNA reads as TGTGCCAGCAGATCCGGGACAGCCCTTTCGGAGACCCAGTACTTC. This chain uses TRBV12-3 or TRBV12-4 with TRBJ2-5; 7 positions agree with TRBD1. CDR3 size: 15 residues. V shed 6 bases and J 5 bases; nucleotides not matched to a gene: 12.

This clonotype has a handful of counts. The chain combines TRBV7-3 with TRBJ1-5; D is unclear. The CDR3 is 13 residues long. With 5 bases removed from V and 5 bases from J, the gap between germline ends came to 10 bases. Germline V lookup: CDR1 SGHTA, CDR2 FQGTGA. The CDR3 coding sequence is TGTGCCAGCAGCCAATACCGGGATCAGCCCCAGCATTTT. Amino acid sequence: CASSQYRDQPQHF. Combining the CDR3 with reference TRBV7-3 and TRBJ1-5 gives the whole variable domain GAGVSQTPSNKVTEKGKYVELRCDPISGHTALYWYRQSLGQGPEFLIYFQGTGAADDSGLPNDRFFAVRPEGSVSTLKIQRTERGDSAVYLCASSQYRDQPQHFGDGTRLSIL.

The gene calls are TRBV7-9 and TRBJ1-1; tentative D call: TRBD1 (6 bases). The CDR3 loop spans 15 amino acids. Trimming removed 5 bases from V and 1 base from J, with 14 bases in between. CDR1 is SEHNR and CDR2 is FQNEAQ in the germline V gene (reference sequence). DNA of the CDR3: TGTGCCAGCAGCCCCGGATGGGGGCCGAACACTGAAGCTTTCTTT. As protein: CASSPGWGPNTEAFF.

A few counts support this clonotype. The chain has TRBV5-1 and TRBJ2-5; 7 nucleotides match TRBD1. Germline V gene sequence: CDR1 SGHRS, CDR2 YFSETQ. The V and J ends lost 4 bases and 4 bases, in that order; junction bases with no gene match: 4. CDR3 length: 13 amino acids. The CDR3 DNA reads TGCGCCAGCAGCAAAGGGACAGCAGAGACCCAGTACTTC. It specifies CASSKGTAETQYF.

In its sample, this clonotype was seen many times. CDR3 in DNA: TGTGCCATCACCCCCCTAGCGGGGGGGCAGGATGAGCAGTTCTTC. It codes for CAITPLAGGQDEQFF. V usage is TRBV10-3 and J usage is TRBJ2-1, with TRBD2 matching 12 bases. Germline trimming cut 7 bases from V and 8 bases from J; bases unmatched to any gene: 9. Germline V gene sequence: CDR1 ENHRY, CDR2 SYGVKD. The length of the CDR3 is 15 residues.

This clonotype was seen only a few times. The rearrangement uses TRBV7-2 and TRBJ2-5, with 7 bases that match TRBD2. There are 16 residues in the CDR3. The V segment lost 2 bases and the J segment 4 bases; nucleotides outside the gene matches: 10. From germline, CDR1 is SGHTA and CDR2 FQGNSA. The CDR3 DNA reads TGTGCCAGCAGCTTAAAGCGCCGGACTAGAGGAGAGACCCAGTACTTC. Its protein product is CASSLKRRTRGETQYF.

This clonotype has a count of ten or more. J is TRBJ1-5 and V is TRBV10-1, with 9 bases identical to TRBD1. Trimming at V came to 3 bases and at J to 2 bases, leaving 14 bases not matched to a gene. Germline lookup yields CDR1 WNHNN and CDR2 SYGVQD (reference sequence). The length of the CDR3 is 19 residues. The CDR3 DNA follows: TGCGCCAGCAGTGATCCCCCGGGACAGGGTTCGTTTTGCAATCAGCCCCAGCATTTT. The encoded protein is CASSDPPGQGSFCNQPQHF.

The chain combines TRBV5-1 with TRBJ2-1; 9 nucleotides align to TRBD1. The trim removed 4 bases at V and 8 bases at J, leaving 10 bases unmatched. CDR1 and CDR2 (germline): SGHRS, YFSETQ. The length of the CDR3 is 15 residues. The CDR3 bases are TGCGCCAGCAGCGGTGGGACAGGGACGGGCGATGAGCAGTTCTTC. It is translated as CASSGGTGTGDEQFF.

This clonotype was detected ten times or more. The CDR3 DNA reads as TGTGCCACCACAGGACTAGCGGGGCGAAACATTCAGTACTTC. Translation: CATTGLAGRNIQYF. V usage is TRBV2 and J usage is TRBJ2-4; TRBD2 matches at 12 bases. V was clipped by 10 bases and J by 6 bases; unmatched bases: 7. The CDR3 sequence is 14 residues long. The germline V gene encodes CDR1 SNHLY and CDR2 FYNNEI.

The rearrangement joins TRBV5-1 to TRBJ2-7; possible D gene TRBD1, 5 bases. Trimming pared 4 bases from V and 2 bases from J, leaving 13 bases between. There are 14 residues in the CDR3. CDR1 and CDR2 from the germline V gene are SGHRS and YFSETQ. CDR3 sequence: CASSPPVDTYEQYF. In DNA form, the CDR3 reads TGCGCCAGCAGCCCGCCGGTGGACACCTACGAGCAGTACTTC.

The sample holds many counts of this clonotype. This sequence joins TRBV7-9 and TRBJ1-2; D ambiguous. Germline loops: CDR1 SEHNR, CDR2 FQNEAQ (reference sequence). Trimming shortened V by 3 bases and J by 5 bases, and 13 bases separated the two germline ends. CDR3 length equals 14 residues. CDR3 amino acids: CASSFSSENYGYTF. CDR3 nucleotide sequence: TGTGCCAGCAGCTTTTCTTCAGAAAATTATGGCTACACCTTC.

Details on this clonotype: One end of the junction varies from germline; a read error may be responsible. V gene TRBV10-3 combines with J gene TRBJ2-2; the D gene could be TRBD1 or TRBD2 (6 bases each). This CDR3 spans 14 amino acids. Germline CDR1 is ENHRY and CDR2 is SYGVKD. CDR3 region: CAISEGGPTGELIF. CDR3 nucleotide sequence: TGTGCCATCAGTGAGGGGGGGCCCACCGGGGAGCTGATTTTT.

The rearrangement links TRBV12-3 or TRBV12-4 to TRBJ1-2, with D unresolved. V lost 4 bases to trimming and J lost 3 bases, with 6 bases between them. This CDR3 has 12 amino acids. The CDR3 loop reads CASSYQYYGYTF. The CDR3 region has the DNA TGTGCCAGCAGTTATCAGTACTATGGCTACACCTTC.

At least ten counts were recorded for this clonotype. The chain is built from TRBV5-1 and TRBJ2-1, with 10 positions matching TRBD2. The CDR3 runs to 15 residues. Trimming cost V 4 bases and J 5 bases; bases outside gene matches: 6. CDR1 and CDR2 from the germline V gene are SGHRS and YFSETQ. The CDR3 region is CASSTSGVVDNEQFF. DNA for the CDR3: TGCGCCAGCAGCACTAGCGGGGTGGTCGACAATGAGCAGTTCTTC.

The J gene is TRBJ2-7, the V gene TRBV7-9; D is ambiguous. V was cut by 6 bases and J by 1 base, with 7 bases left in between. This CDR3 has 12 amino acids. Germline V gene data show CDR1 as SEHNR and CDR2 as FQNEAQ (reference sequence). The CDR3 DNA follows: TGTGCCAGCAGTGTAGGGTCCTACGAGCAGTACGTC. Translating gives CASSVGSYEQYV.

The chain combines TRBV27 with TRBJ2-5; D perhaps matches TRBD2 (7 bases). V lost 4 bases and J 1 base, leaving 22 bases between the germline ends. CDR1 and CDR2 (germline): MNHEY, SMNVEV (reference sequence). The CDR3 has 18 residues. The CDR3 nucleotides read TGTGCCAGCAGTTCCTACCGCGGGGAGGGGGTGATCCAAGAGACCCAGTACTTC. Protein: CASSSYRGEGVIQETQYF.

In its sample, this clonotype was seen many times. This rearrangement joins TRBV27 to TRBJ1-2; 7 nucleotides match TRBD1. This CDR3 is 17 amino acids long. V dropped 5 bases and J dropped 3; count of bases not matched to a gene: 15. Germline values: CDR1 MNHEY, CDR2 SMNVEV (reference sequence). The CDR3 loop reads CASSPDLLTGRDYGYTF. DNA of the CDR3: TGTGCCAGCAGTCCGGACCTCCTGACAGGGAGAGACTATGGCTACACCTTC.